The 25 T cell receptor beta chains reported below all come from one sample, sequenced in a study of OX40 agonist ivuxolimab in advanced cancers. TCRdb keeps only in-frame clones here, not all; method: immunoSEQ multiplex PCR. The sample holds tens of thousands of clones, roughly nine tenths seen once. This specimen was CD4+ or CD8+ T cells sorted from blood, taken in a trial of the OX40 agonist ivuxolimab. All receptors come from an adult with an advanced solid tumor such as melanoma, head and neck, liver or kidney cancer.

This clone occurred once. V usage is TRBV18 and J usage is TRBJ1-3, with unresolved D. Germline assignment: CDR1 KGHSH and CDR2 LQKENI. Trimming removed 3 bases at V and 0 bases at J, with 9 bases between. The CDR3 consists of 15 residues. CDR3 in amino acids: CASSPPGSSGNTIYF. The CDR3 coding sequence is TGTGCCAGCTCACCTCCGGGAAGCTCTGGAAACACCATATATTTT.

This chain connects TRBV19 to TRBJ2-3, with D unresolved. V lost 6 bases and J lost 4, with 8 bases in between. The germline CDR1 and CDR2 sequences are LNHDA and SQIVND (reference sequence). This CDR3 contains 12 residues. The CDR3 here is CASRLNADTQYF. Written as DNA, the CDR3 is TGTGCCAGTAGGCTCAACGCAGATACGCAGTATTTT. The whole variable domain, filled in from reference TRBV19 and TRBJ2-3, reads DGGITQSPKYLFRKEGQNVTLSCEQNLNHDAMYWYRQDPGQGLRLIYYSQIVNDFQKGDIAEGYSVSREKKESFPLTVTSAQKNPTAFYLCASRLNADTQYFGPGTRLTVL.

A few counts support this clone. The rearrangement uses TRBV30 and TRBJ2-3; 10 bases map to TRBD1. This CDR3 is 17 amino acids long. The V gene's germline CDR1 is GTSNPN and CDR2 SVGIG (reference sequence). The junction had 8 bases not matched to a gene; V was cut back by 2 bases and J by 0 bases. CDR3 bases: TGTGCCTGGAGTCGGGAGACAGGGGGCGGGAGCACAGATACGCAGTATTTT. Translation: CAWSRETGGGSTDTQYF.

The chain is built from TRBV5-1 and TRBJ2-5; TRBD2 is a possible D gene (5 bases). CDR1 and CDR2 from the germline V gene are SGHRS and YFSETQ. V lost 0 bases, J lost 2 bases, and 11 bases lay in between. This CDR3 is 15 amino acids long. CDR3: CASSLVASRQETQYF. The CDR3 DNA follows: TGCGCCAGCAGCTTGGTGGCTAGCAGACAAGAGACCCAGTACTTC.

The V gene is TRBV9, the J gene TRBJ2-1; 13 nucleotides agree with TRBD2. The CDR3 contains 17 residues. Germline V gene data show CDR1 as SGDLS and CDR2 as YYNGEE. The V gene end was trimmed by 3 bases and the J gene end by 10 bases; junction bases not matched to a gene: 13. CDR3 DNA: TGTGCCAGCAGCGCACGAGGGACTAGCGGGACTATTGGGGAGCAGTTCTTC. This encodes CASSARGTSGTIGEQFF.

The chain combines TRBV9 with TRBJ2-3, with D perhaps TRBD1 or TRBD2 (6 bases each). There are 16 residues in the CDR3. V shed 3 bases and J shed 4 bases, with 18 bases lying between them. Germline CDR1 and CDR2: SGDLS and YYNGEE. The chain's CDR3 is CASSEGDSRGADTQYF. The CDR3 region has the DNA TGTGCCAGCAGCGAAGGGGACTCCAGGGGCGCAGATACGCAGTATTTT.

The gene calls are TRBV11-1 and TRBJ1-2; D uncertain. The CDR3 has 12 amino acids. Trimming removed 4 bases at V and 6 bases at J, with 9 bases between. CDR1 SGHAT and CDR2 FQDESV come from the germline V gene (reference sequence). The CDR3 is CASSWEGNGYTF. The CDR3 region has the DNA TGTGCCAGCAGCTGGGAAGGAAATGGCTACACCTTC. The full variable domain, its missing parts supplied by reference TRBV11-1 and TRBJ1-2, is EAEVAQSPRYKITEKSQAVAFWCDPISGHATLYWYRQILGQGPELLVQFQDESVVDDSQLPKDRFSAERLKGVDSTLKIQPAELGDSAMYLCASSWEGNGYTFGSGTRLTVV.

The chain recombines TRBV2 with TRBJ2-3, with 13 bases lining up with TRBD2. Germline CDR1 reads SNHLY; CDR2 reads FYNNEI. V lost 6 bases to trimming and J lost 1 base; unmatched junction nucleotides: 1. The CDR3 length is 15 residues. The CDR3 DNA reads TGTGCCAGCAGAGGGACTAGCGGGGGCACAGATACGCAGTATTTT. Translation gives CASRGTSGGTDTQYF. Full variable domain (rest looked up from reference TRBV2 and TRBJ2-3): EPEVTQTPSHQVTQMGQEVILRCVPISNHLYFYWYRQILGQKVEFLVSFYNNEISEKSEIFDDQFSVERPDGSNFTLKIRSTKLEDSAMYFCASRGTSGGTDTQYFGPGTRLTVL.

The genes are TRBV6-1 and TRBJ2-7, with 7 nucleotides matching TRBD1. Germline values: CDR1 MNHNS, CDR2 SASEGT. J lost 2 bases, V lost 5 bases, and 9 bases had no gene match. This CDR3 has 15 amino acids. DNA of the CDR3: TGTGCCAGCAGTCGCCCCGGCAGGGGGACCTACGAGCAGTACTTC. This gives the protein CASSRPGRGTYEQYF.

This clone came up once. This rearrangement joins TRBV2 to TRBJ2-5; D is perhaps TRBD2 (7 bases). Trimming took off 7 bases at V and 9 bases at J, with 12 bases between the two ends. Germline V gives CDR1 SNHLY, CDR2 FYNNEI. There are 11 residues in the CDR3. The CDR3 region has the DNA TGTGCCAGCAAGGAAGGGGGGGCCCAGTACTTC. Protein sequence: CASKEGGAQYF.

The chain is built from TRBV2 and TRBJ2-7; D gene uncertain. The germline V gene encodes CDR1 SNHLY and CDR2 FYNNEI. Between the trimmed V and J ends, which lost 7 bases and 0 bases, there was a span of 7 bases. This CDR3 comprises 12 residues. The CDR3 coding sequence is TGTGCCAGCACTGACGACTCCTACGAGCAGTACTTC. This gives the protein CASTDDSYEQYF.

This clone occurred once. This chain links TRBV11-2 with TRBJ1-1; D not certain. Trimming removed 2 bases at V and 7 bases at J, with 8 bases between. The CDR3 runs 12 residues. Looked up from germline, CDR1 is SGHAT and CDR2 is FQNNGV. The CDR3 coding sequence is TGTGCCAGCAGCTTATCGGGAATTGAAGCTTTCTTT. Encoded protein: CASSLSGIEAFF.

This sequence joins TRBV5-4 and TRBJ1-5; 9 bases map to TRBD1. Unmatched junction bases numbered 6, after V lost 3 bases and J lost 5 bases. Germline V CDR1 and CDR2: SGHNT, YYREEE (reference sequence). This CDR3 spans 15 amino acids. CDR3 nucleotides: TGTGCCAGCAGCTACTGGACAGGGGACGATCAGCCCCAGCATTTT. It yields the protein CASSYWTGDDQPQHF.

The chain has TRBV11-1 and TRBJ2-4; D might be TRBD2 (6 bases). The CDR3 runs 13 residues. Trimming took off 3 bases at V and 8 bases at J, with 11 bases between the two ends. Per germline, CDR1 SGHAT and CDR2 FQDESV (reference sequence). The CDR3 DNA reads as TGTGCCAGCAGCTTCTGGACGGGGGACATTCAGTACTTC. Translation: CASSFWTGDIQYF.

The rearrangement uses TRBV10-3 and TRBJ1-2; 7 nucleotides align to TRBD1. The CDR3 contains 13 residues. V trimming: 2 bases; J trimming: 8 bases; junction bases outside the gene matches: 5. Per germline, CDR1 ENHRY and CDR2 SYGVKD. CDR3 loop: CAISEEGAGGYTF. The CDR3 region has the DNA TGTGCCATCAGTGAGGAGGGGGCCGGAGGCTACACCTTC.

This chain's CDR3 is CASSPEHRGQPQHF. CDR3 bases: TGTGCCAGCAGCCCGGAACACCGGGGTCAGCCCCAGCATTTT. The chain joins TRBV6-5 to TRBJ1-5; D is uncertain. V dropped 6 bases and J dropped 6 bases, with 15 bases sitting between them. This CDR3 has 14 amino acids. Germline V gives CDR1 MNHEY, CDR2 SVGAGI.

The chain carries TRBV5-1 and TRBJ2-7; D unresolved. The V and J ends lost 4 bases and 0 bases respectively, with 8 bases between them. The CDR3 extends over 13 amino acids. Germline CDR1 SGHRS, CDR2 YFSETQ. For the CDR3, the DNA is TGCGCCAGCAGCGTAAGTCCCTCCTACGAGCAGTACTTC. Residues: CASSVSPSYEQYF.

This clone was found a few times. The chain employs TRBV11-1 and TRBJ2-3, with D unclear. This CDR3 has 11 amino acids. CDR1 is SGHAT, CDR2 FQDESV, per germline (reference sequence). Trimming shortened V by 8 bases and J by 4 bases, and 7 bases separated the two germline ends. The CDR3 sequence is CASARSDTQYF. DNA for the CDR3: TGTGCCAGCGCGCGGTCAGATACGCAGTATTTT. The full variable domain, rest sourced from reference TRBV11-1 and TRBJ2-3, is EAEVAQSPRYKITEKSQAVAFWCDPISGHATLYWYRQILGQGPELLVQFQDESVVDDSQLPKDRFSAERLKGVDSTLKIQPAELGDSAMYLCASARSDTQYFGPGTRLTVL.

This rearrangement joins TRBV5-6 to TRBJ2-3; no clear D. The V gene lost 0 bases and the J gene lost 2 bases, with 7 bases spanning the gap. CDR3 length: 14 amino acids. The germline gives CDR1 SGHDT, CDR2 YYEEEE. The CDR3 DNA reads as TGTGCCAGCAGCTTGGATCGCAACACAGATACGCAGTATTTT. This gives the protein CASSLDRNTDTQYF.

The genes are TRBV5-5 and TRBJ1-2; D perhaps matches TRBD1 (6 bases). The germline CDR1 and CDR2 sequences are SGHKS and YYEKEE (reference sequence). Trimming cost V 0 bases and J 4 bases, with 10 bases left between them. The CDR3 extends over 14 amino acids. CDR3 sequence reads: CASSLDRVVYGYTF. Here the CDR3 DNA reads TGTGCCAGCAGCTTGGACAGGGTAGTCTATGGCTACACCTTC.

The rearrangement joins TRBV6-1 to TRBJ1-2, with TRBD1 matching 8 bases. The CDR3 has 15 amino acids. V shed 0 bases, J shed 4 bases, and the junction held 4 bases outside the gene matches. Germline V gives CDR1 MNHNS, CDR2 SASEGT. The CDR3 DNA reads as TGTGCCAGCAGTGAAGCAACAGGGGGGAGCTATGGCTACACCTTC. Protein sequence: CASSEATGGSYGYTF.

The CDR3 loop reads CASSGGYPGLAGEEQFF. CDR3 DNA: TGCGCCAGCAGCGGTGGGTACCCGGGACTAGCGGGAGAGGAGCAGTTCTTC. The rearrangement uses TRBV10-1 and TRBJ2-1; 14 bases align to TRBD2. This CDR3 has 17 amino acids. Per the germline V gene, CDR1 is WNHNN and CDR2 is SYGVQD (reference sequence). The V gene end was trimmed by 6 bases and the J gene end by 10 bases; junction bases not matched to a gene: 14.

The genes are TRBV19 and TRBJ2-5; TRBD1 or TRBD2 may be the D gene (5 bases each). The CDR3 has 15 amino acids. In germline, CDR1 is LNHDA, CDR2 SQIVND (reference sequence). V was shortened by 6 bases and J by 2 bases, with 16 bases between the two germline ends. CDR3: CASRRGTLSQETQYF. The CDR3, as DNA: TGTGCCAGTAGGAGAGGGACCCTCTCACAAGAGACCCAGTACTTC. Full variable domain (missing parts from reference TRBV19 and TRBJ2-5): DGGITQSPKYLFRKEGQNVTLSCEQNLNHDAMYWYRQDPGQGLRLIYYSQIVNDFQKGDIAEGYSVSREKKESFPLTVTSAQKNPTAFYLCASRRGTLSQETQYFGPGTRLLVL.

V and J are TRBV25-1 and TRBJ1-1; 7 nucleotides agree with TRBD1. The CDR3 has 14 amino acids. The junction had 10 bases not matched to a gene; V was cut back by 4 bases and J by 8 bases. Germline values: CDR1 MGHDK, CDR2 SYGVNS. The CDR3 region has the DNA TGTGCCAGCAGTGTCCTACAGGGGCAGTCGGAAGCTTTCTTT. It translates to CASSVLQGQSEAFF. The variable domain in full, with the rest retrieved from reference TRBV25-1 and TRBJ1-1, is EADIYQTPRYLVIGTGKKITLECSQTMGHDKMYWYQQDPGMELHLIHYSYGVNSTEKGDLSSESTVSRIRTEHFPLTLESARPSHTSQYLCASSVLQGQSEAFFGQGTRLTVV.

The rearrangement uses TRBV11-1 and TRBJ2-7, with 7 bases matching TRBD2. Per the germline V gene, CDR1 is SGHAT and CDR2 is FQDESV (reference sequence). CDR3 size: 16 residues. With 0 bases clipped from V and 7 bases from J, the junction kept 12 bases outside the gene matches. The CDR3 protein is CASSLAGASGQREQYF. The CDR3 DNA reads TGTGCCAGCAGCTTAGCGGGAGCTAGCGGCCAACGGGAGCAGTACTTC.